These 14 T cell receptor beta chains originate from one sample sequenced in a study of shared clonotypes between healthy human individuals. The repertoire was sequenced with immunoSEQ multiplex PCR; TCRdb's copy has only in-frame clones and lacks some. The sample includes around 600,000 clones, approximately 97% of them seen just once. The sample consisted of naive CD4+ T cells sorted from blood. Subset noted: CD45RA+ positively selected. Receptor source: a woman aged 25 to 39 in good health.

V and J are TRBV6-5 and TRBJ1-1; 7 bases map to TRBD1. CDR3 length equals 15 residues. Germline CDR1 and CDR2: MNHEY and SVGAGI. J gave up 5 bases and V 10 bases, and 16 bases lay outside the gene matches. CDR3 residues: CATSQASTGKTEAFF. CDR3 in DNA: TGTGCCACCTCCCAAGCCTCGACAGGGAAAACTGAAGCTTTCTTT.

The V gene is TRBV7-2, the J gene TRBJ2-7; maybe TRBD2 (5 bases). The CDR3 is 14 amino acids. Per the germline V gene, CDR1 is SGHTA and CDR2 is FQGNSA. V was cut by 4 bases and J by 0 bases, with 10 bases left in between. CDR3 nucleotide sequence: TGTGCCAGCAGCTCCCTGCGGGTCTCCTACGAGCAGTACTTC. This codes for CASSSLRVSYEQYF.

This CDR3 is CASRSPTSGYEQYF. CDR3 nucleotide sequence: TGTGCCAGCAGGTCGCCGACTAGCGGATACGAGCAGTACTTC. The chain links TRBV7-2 to TRBJ2-7, with 9 nucleotides matching TRBD2. The CDR3 runs to 14 residues. V trimming: 6 bases; J trimming: 4 bases; junction bases outside the gene matches: 7. Per germline, CDR1 SGHTA and CDR2 FQGNSA.

V usage is TRBV5-8 and J usage is TRBJ2-5; D ambiguous. The CDR3 is made up of 14 amino acids. Germline V gene sequence: CDR1 SGHTS, CDR2 YDEGEE. Trimming took 1 base from V and 1 from J, leaving 8 bases between them. The CDR3 loop is CASSLSRAQETQYF. In DNA form, the CDR3 reads TGTGCCAGCAGCTTGTCAAGAGCCCAAGAGACCCAGTACTTC. The full variable domain, in which reference TRBV5-8 and TRBJ2-5 provide the parts outside the CDR3, is EAGVTQSPTHLIKTRGQQATLRCSPISGHTSVYWYQQALGLGLQFLLWYDEGEERNRGNFPPRFSGRQFPNYSSELNVNALELEDSALYLCASSLSRAQETQYFGPGTRLLVL.

In regard to this clone: Additional DNA sequences in this sample encode the identical CDR3. The chain has TRBV5-5 and TRBJ2-7; a possible D gene is TRBD2 (6 bases). CDR1 is SGHKS and CDR2 is YYEKEE in the germline V gene (reference sequence). V lost 2 bases and J 0 bases, leaving 6 bases between the germline ends. This CDR3 is built from 13 residues. In nucleotides, the CDR3 is TGTGCCAGCAGCTTAGCGGGCTCCTACGAGCAGTACTTC. This sequence encodes CASSLAGSYEQYF. Drawing the rest from reference TRBV5-5 and TRBJ2-7, the complete variable domain is DAGVTQSPTHLIKTRGQQVTLRCSPISGHKSVSWYQQVLGQGPQFIFQYYEKEERGRGNFPDRFSARQFPNYSSELNVNALLLGDSALYLCASSLAGSYEQYFGPGTRLTVT.

The J gene is TRBJ1-4, the V gene TRBV10-1; TRBD1 matches at 9 bases. CDR3 length equals 15 residues. Germline CDR1 is WNHNN and CDR2 is SYGVQD (reference sequence). Trimming cost V 2 bases and J 2 bases; bases outside gene matches: 0. CDR3 sequence: CASSEGTGTNEKLFF. CDR3 bases: TGCGCCAGCAGTGAGGGGACAGGGACTAATGAAAAACTGTTTTTT.

The J gene is TRBJ1-3, the V gene TRBV9; D gene unclear. CDR1 is SGDLS, CDR2 YYNGEE, per germline. V gave up 0 bases and J gave up 1 base, with 5 bases separating them. This CDR3 spans 14 amino acids. CDR3 coding DNA: TGTGCCAGCAGCGTAGCTCTTTCTGGAAACACCATATATTTT. Its protein is CASSVALSGNTIYF.

The rearrangement uses TRBV5-1 and TRBJ2-7, with 11 nucleotides matching TRBD2. Germline lookup yields CDR1 SGHRS and CDR2 YFSETQ. V lost 4 bases to trimming and J lost 2 bases; unmatched junction nucleotides: 8. The CDR3 loop spans 16 amino acids. The CDR3 nucleotides are TGCGCCAGCAGCCACCCCGGGACTAGCGGTACCTACGAGCAGTACTTC. It is translated as CASSHPGTSGTYEQYF.

The chain uses TRBV25-1 and TRBJ2-7, with 7 bases fitting TRBD1. V shed 5 bases and J 4 bases; nucleotides not matched to a gene: 2. This CDR3 region has 12 residues. Germline V lookup: CDR1 MGHDK, CDR2 SYGVNS. The CDR3 reads CASSPTGYEQYF. The CDR3, as DNA: TGTGCCAGCAGTCCGACAGGGTACGAGCAGTACTTC.

V is TRBV4-1 and J is TRBJ2-3, with 11 positions matching TRBD2. CDR1 and CDR2 (germline): MGHRA, YSYEKL. CDR3 length: 17 residues. J lost 3 bases, V lost 2 bases, and 7 bases had no gene match. The CDR3 reads CASSQLLLAGGTDTQYF. The CDR3 nucleotides read TGCGCCAGCAGCCAACTTCTCCTAGCGGGAGGAACAGATACGCAGTATTTT.

The V gene is TRBV28, the J gene TRBJ2-1; 9 bases are a match to TRBD1. Germline loops: CDR1 MDHEN, CDR2 SYDVKM. CDR3 length: 15 amino acids. Trimming removed 5 bases from V and 10 bases from J; junction bases left unmatched: 12. In nucleotides, the CDR3 is TGTGCCAGCAGTCTCGGGGACAGGGTAAGGAAAGAGCAGTTCTTC. Its translation: CASSLGDRVRKEQFF.

In regard to this clone: A read error may produce the germline difference seen at one junction end. This sequence joins TRBV13 and TRBJ2-2; D gene ambiguous. Germline V gene sequence: CDR1 PRHDT, CDR2 FYEKMQ (reference sequence). This CDR3 has 14 amino acids. The CDR3 region has the DNA TGTGCCAGCAGATTAGACCGGTGGACCGGGGAGCTGTTTTTT. The encoded protein is CASRLDRWTGELFF. Together with reference TRBV13 and TRBJ2-2, the CDR3 gives the full variable domain: AAGVIQSPRHLIKEKRETATLKCYPIPRHDTVYWYQQGPGQDPQFLISFYEKMQSDKGSIPDRFSAQQFSDYHSELNMSSLELGDSALYFCASRLDRWTGELFFGEGSRLTVL.

The chain couples TRBV9 to TRBJ1-6, with D perhaps matching TRBD1 (6 bases). Germline values: CDR1 SGDLS, CDR2 YYNGEE. This CDR3 has 15 amino acids. V lost 0 bases and J lost 6, with 10 bases in between. The CDR3 nucleotides are TGTGCCAGCAGCGTAGGGAGGACAGTTAATTCACCCCTCCACTTT. This codes for CASSVGRTVNSPLHF.

The V and J genes are TRBV5-6 and TRBJ1-2; 8 bases agree with TRBD1. The CDR3 spans 16 residues. The ends lost 4 bases at V and 4 bases at J; junction bases unmatched: 12. In germline, CDR1 is SGHDT, CDR2 YYEEEE. The CDR3 DNA follows: TGTGCCAGCAGCCCAGGGATGACAGGGGTGGCCTATGGCTACACCTTC. Amino acids: CASSPGMTGVAYGYTF.